This T cell receptor (beta chain) emerged from a study of identical twins. MiXCR was run by TCRdb on the 5' RACE reads, yielding one entry per CDR3 protein. Of some 660,000 distinct CDR3 sequences in the sample, 8% to 9% were seen once. Germline V gene sequence: CDR1 DFQATT, CDR2 SNEGSKA (reference sequence). The CDR3 is made up of 17 amino acids. With regard to this clonotype: A read error may produce the germline difference seen at one junction end.

This sample was also put to use in a study of yellow fever vaccine responses in identical twins.

Source material: PBMCs. The TCR sequence derives from a young woman in good health. The chain carries TRBV20-1 and TRBJ2-1; perhaps TRBD1 as D (6 bases). The CDR3 DNA follows: TGCTGTGCCAGGGGTTGGGGAGCCCACCCTTCCTACAATGAGCAGTTCTTC. Amino acid sequence: CCARGWGAHPSYNEQFF.